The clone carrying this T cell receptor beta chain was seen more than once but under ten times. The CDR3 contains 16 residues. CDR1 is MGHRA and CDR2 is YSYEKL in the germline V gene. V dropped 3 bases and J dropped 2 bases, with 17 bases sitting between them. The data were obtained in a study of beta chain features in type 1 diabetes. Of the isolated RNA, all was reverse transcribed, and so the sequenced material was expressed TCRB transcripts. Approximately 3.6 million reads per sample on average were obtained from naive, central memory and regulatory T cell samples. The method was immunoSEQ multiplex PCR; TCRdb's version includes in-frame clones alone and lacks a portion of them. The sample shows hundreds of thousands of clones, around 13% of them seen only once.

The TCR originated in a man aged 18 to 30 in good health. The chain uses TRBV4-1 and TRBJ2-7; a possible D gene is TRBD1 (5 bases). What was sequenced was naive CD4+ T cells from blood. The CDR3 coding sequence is TGCGCCAGCAGCCACACCGAAGGCAGGGTTCCCTACGAGCAGTACTTC. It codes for CASSHTEGRVPYEQYF.